What follows describes a single T cell receptor beta chain. Its specificity is unknown. Germline V lookup: CDR1 DFQATT, CDR2 SNEGSKA (reference sequence). The CDR3 covers 15 residues. The ends lost 1 base at V and 2 bases at J; junction bases unmatched: 5. The record originates from a study of T cells after yellow fever vaccination. Notes on the study in general: CD4 and CD8 compartments shared a small share of clonotypes.

MiXCR was run by TCRdb on the 5' RACE reads, yielding one entry per CDR3 protein. Of some 670,000 distinct CDR3 sequences detected, more than 9% appear once; the ten largest clones hold around 14%. The sample consisted of PBMCs, taken on the day of the yellow fever booster vaccination. The clonotype was recovered from a man aged 30-40 years who received the YFV17D yellow fever vaccine. The chain is built from TRBV20-1 and TRBJ2-7; TRBD1 aligns across 10 bases. The DNA of the CDR3 is TGCAGTGCTAGAGTGGGGACAGGGGTTGCCTACGAGCAGTACTTC. Its translation: CSARVGTGVAYEQYF.